The 13 T cell receptor beta chains listed next were all sequenced from one sample in a study of T cells in Graves' hyperthyroidism and ophthalmopathy (dated by TCRdb to between 2018 and 2021). Preparation of the library involved multiplex PCR. Sequencing used an Illumina HiSeq 2000. Amplification of TCR beta CDR3 regions was carried out from RNA transcripts. The first round of RT-PCR for the TCR CDR3 was performed with the HTBI primer set and the Qiagen OneStep RT-PCR kit. TCRdb took the public reads, trimmed them with fastp at Q25, ran MiXCR for clone calling and kept in-frame beta chains. Merged by CDR3 protein, the rows form single entries marked with the most common genes and DNA. The sample data list 600,000 to 650,000 distinct CDR3 sequences, and 16% of these were observed just once. In total, the top ten clones hold 3.8% of the sample. Sequenced input: blood. The receptors derive from a woman aged 25 to 39 with Graves' hyperthyroidism.

In this sample, this clonotype turned up a few times. The chain has TRBV4-1 and TRBJ1-2; D unresolved. V was clipped by 1 base and J by 4 bases, with 13 bases between them. Per the germline V gene, CDR1 is MGHRA and CDR2 is YSYEKL. This CDR3 contains 15 residues. This CDR3 reads CASSQVEGSRYGYTF. CDR3 in DNA: TGCGCCAGCAGCCAAGTCGAAGGGTCGCGCTATGGCTACACCTTC.

This clonotype was seen only a few times. The chain combines TRBV30 with TRBJ2-2; TRBD2 matches 12 bases. J lost 6 bases, V lost 0 bases, and 8 bases had no gene match. The germline gives CDR1 GTSNPN, CDR2 SVGIG (reference sequence). This CDR3 is built from 17 residues. This CDR3 is CAWSVSAGLAGSGELFF. CDR3 nucleotide sequence: TGTGCCTGGAGTGTATCCGCCGGACTAGCGGGATCCGGGGAGCTGTTTTTT.

This clonotype has at least ten counts. This sequence joins TRBV30 and TRBJ2-3; D is unclear. Germline CDR1 GTSNPN, CDR2 SVGIG (reference sequence). V lost 2 bases and J lost 4, with 13 bases in between. This CDR3 is built from 14 residues. CDR3 amino acids: CAWSSTYIPDTQYF. CDR3 coding DNA: TGTGCCTGGAGTTCGACATATATCCCAGATACGCAGTATTTT.

This clonotype has more than one count but fewer than ten. This may come from a read error, since a much larger clone is one base off. This chain links TRBV12-3 or TRBV12-4 with TRBJ1-5; 10 bases agree with TRBD1. J lost 4 bases, V lost 6 bases, and 6 bases had no gene match. CDR3 length equals 15 residues. In DNA form, the CDR3 reads TGTGCCAGCAGACCGCGGGGACAGGGGAATCAGCCCCAGCATTTT. Its protein is CASRPRGQGNQPQHF.

This clonotype was counted at least ten times. This rearrangement joins TRBV24-1 to TRBJ2-1; 12 bases map to TRBD2. The CDR3 has 16 amino acids. Germline assignment: CDR1 KGHDR and CDR2 SFDVKD. J was trimmed by 8 bases and V by 4 bases; bases with no gene match: 8. The CDR3 loop is CATSDQTSGSPDEQFF. The CDR3 DNA reads as TGTGCCACCAGTGACCAGACTAGCGGGAGTCCGGATGAGCAGTTCTTC.

The chain links TRBV7-3 to TRBJ2-1, with 8 nucleotides matching TRBD2. V lost 1 base to trimming and J lost 1 base; unmatched junction nucleotides: 6. The germline V gene encodes CDR1 SGHTA and CDR2 FQGTGA. The CDR3 spans 17 residues. The DNA of the CDR3 is TGTGCCAGCAGCTTAAACAGCGGGAGCCCTTCCTACAATGAGCAGTTCTTC. Translation gives CASSLNSGSPSYNEQFF. The full variable domain, in which reference TRBV7-3 and TRBJ2-1 provide the parts outside the CDR3, is GAGVSQTPSNKVTEKGKYVELRCDPISGHTALYWYRQSLGQGPEFLIYFQGTGAADDSGLPNDRFFAVRPEGSVSTLKIQRTERGDSAVYLCASSLNSGSPSYNEQFFGPGTRLTVL.

Only a few counts were recorded for this clonotype. V gene TRBV4-1 combines with J gene TRBJ2-7; 7 positions agree with TRBD1. The V segment lost 4 bases and the J segment 3 bases; nucleotides outside the gene matches: 12. The germline gives CDR1 MGHRA, CDR2 YSYEKL. The CDR3 runs 16 residues. CDR3 DNA sequence: TGCGCCAGCAGCCCCCAGGGCGGACAGGTTCTCTACGAGCAGTACTTC. Its translation is CASSPQGGQVLYEQYF.

Many counts were recorded for this clonotype. The chain has TRBV18 and TRBJ2-1, with a weak D call TRBD1 (5 bases). Trimming stripped 4 bases from V and 3 bases from J, with 10 bases between. CDR3 length: 14 residues. Germline CDR1 is KGHSH and CDR2 is LQKENI. The CDR3 DNA reads TGTGCCAGCTCACAAGTGACAGTCTACAATGAGCAGTTCTTC. This encodes CASSQVTVYNEQFF.

The chain links TRBV18 to TRBJ1-2; D gene ambiguous. The CDR3 runs 16 residues. Trimming took 3 bases from V and 0 from J, leaving 14 bases between them. The germline V gene has CDR1 KGHSH and CDR2 LQKENI. The chain's CDR3 is CASSPPFGESNYGYTF. CDR3 bases: TGTGCCAGCTCACCCCCGTTCGGGGAATCTAACTATGGCTACACCTTC.

Worth noting for this clonotype: Relative to the germline gene, one junction end is altered; a read error may explain this. J is TRBJ2-1 and V is TRBV13; D perhaps matches TRBD2 (5 bases). The length of the CDR3 is 15 residues. Per germline, CDR1 PRHDT and CDR2 FYEKMQ (reference sequence). The CDR3 here is CASSAAGSPYSEQFF. CDR3 nucleotides: TGTGCCAGCAGCGCCGCGGGTTCCCCCTACAGTGAGCAGTTCTTC. Full variable domain (rest looked up from reference TRBV13 and TRBJ2-1): AAGVIQSPRHLIKEKRETATLKCYPIPRHDTVYWYQQGPGQDPQFLISFYEKMQSDKGSIPDRFSAQQFSDYHSELNMSSLELGDSALYFCASSAAGSPYSEQFFGPGTRLTVL.

In its sample, this clonotype was seen many times. The chain combines TRBV28 with TRBJ2-2, with TRBD1 as a possible D gene (5 bases). CDR3 size: 14 residues. CDR1 MDHEN and CDR2 SYDVKM come from the germline V gene. Trimming shortened V by 2 bases and J by 6 bases, and 10 bases separated the two germline ends. The CDR3 is CASSLTGAAGELFF. In DNA, the CDR3 is TGTGCCAGCAGTTTAACAGGAGCCGCCGGGGAGCTGTTTTTT.

This clonotype was counted ten times or more. This sequence joins TRBV7-2 and TRBJ2-3; D is possibly TRBD1 (5 bases). The CDR3 spans 14 residues. CDR1 and CDR2 from the germline V gene are SGHTA and FQGNSA. V lost 2 bases, J lost 5 bases, and 11 bases lay in between. This CDR3 reads CASSLNAGQDTQYF. As DNA, the CDR3 is TGTGCCAGCAGCTTAAACGCAGGGCAAGATACGCAGTATTTT.

This clonotype showed up many times. The chain recombines TRBV5-1 with TRBJ1-1; TRBD1 matches 9 bases. Germline CDR1 SGHRS, CDR2 YFSETQ. J lost 3 bases, V lost 5 bases, and 5 bases had no gene match. The length of the CDR3 is 14 residues. The CDR3: CASSLTGGDTEAFF. CDR3 nucleotides: TGCGCCAGCAGTTTGACAGGGGGGGACACTGAAGCTTTCTTT.